This is a list of T cell receptor beta chains from one sample in a study of T cell responses to AZD1222 COVID-19 vaccine. TCRdb keeps only in-frame clones here, not all; method: immunoSEQ multiplex PCR. The data contain approximately 120,000 clones, roughly nine tenths of them singletons. The sample here was peripheral blood, taken 28 days after the second AZD1222 dose. All receptors come from an adult who received the AZD1222 COVID-19 vaccine. Both conserved end residues are part of each CDR3. The order of the fields is clone size, D gene, V gene, J gene, CDR3 DNA, CDR3 protein. A D gene is named only where the DNA matches it firmly. Only part of the rows carry a size: once, few, many, or a class if the clone is expanded.

-	-	TRBV28	TRBJ1-3	TGTGCCAGCAGACTACAGGGAACTGGAAACACCATATATTTT	CASRLQGTGNTIYF
-	-	TRBV5-1	TRBJ1-2	TGCGCCAGCAGCTTGGAAGGGGTTGCCTATGGCTACACCTTC	CASSLEGVAYGYTF
-	-	TRBV5-6	TRBJ1-2	TGTGCCAGCAGCTCCGACGGGAACTATGGCTACACCTTC	CASSSDGNYGYTF
once	-	TRBV7-9	TRBJ1-5	TGTGCCAGCAGCTCACAGGGCGCCGTTCAGCCCCAGCATTTT	CASSSQGAVQPQHF
-	TRBD2	TRBV10-1	TRBJ2-5	TGCGCCAGCAGTGGTAATAGCGGGCAAGAGACCCAGTACTTC	CASSGNSGQETQYF
-	-	TRBV15	TRBJ2-7	TGTGCCACCAGCCTTTTAGAGGGAGAGCAGTACTTC	CATSLLEGEQYF
once	-	TRBV3-1/TRBV3-2	TRBJ1-1	TGTGCCAGCAGCCAAAGCGGGCAGGGCGGCACTGAAGCTTTCTTT	CASSQSGQGGTEAFF
few	-	TRBV7-3	TRBJ2-2	TGTGCCAGCAGCTTAACAGGACCGGGCACCGGGGAGCTGTTTTTT	CASSLTGPGTGELFF
-	TRBD1	TRBV29-1	TRBJ1-1	TGCAGCGCCGGGACAGGGACCAGGGGCACTGAAGCTTTCTTT	CSAGTGTRGTEAFF
-	-	TRBV10-2	TRBJ1-6	TGCGCCAGCACCACGATGGAGGGAGGTTCACCCCTCCACTTT	CASTTMEGGSPLHF
-	-	TRBV11-3	TRBJ2-2	TGTGCCAGCAGCTTAGGGACTCGCACCGGGGAGCTGTTTTTT	CASSLGTRTGELFF
few	-	TRBV15	TRBJ1-1	TGTGCCACCAGCACCGGACAGCCTTTGGGTGAAGCTTTCTTT	CATSTGQPLGEAFF
-	-	TRBV5-1	TRBJ2-1	TGCGCCAGCAGTGGGGTCACCTACAATGAGCAGTTCTTC	CASSGVTYNEQFF
-	-	TRBV7-2	TRBJ1-1	TGTGCCAGCACCAGGCAGGCGGGAGACACTGAAGCTTTCTTT	CASTRQAGDTEAFF
-	-	TRBV3-1/TRBV3-2	TRBJ1-1	TGTGCCAGCAGCCGTCTCGGGACCTTTGAAGCTTTCTTT	CASSRLGTFEAFF
-	TRBD1	TRBV19	TRBJ1-6	TGTGCCAGTAGTGAGGGACAGGCACATTCACCCCTCCACTTT	CASSEGQAHSPLHF
-	TRBD1	TRBV27	TRBJ1-5	TGTGCCAGCAGTTTATCGCAGGGGGGGAATCAGCCCCAGCATTTT	CASSLSQGGNQPQHF
-	-	TRBV11-2	TRBJ1-2	TGTGCCAGCAGCTCGATAGGGGCTAAAGGGGGCTACACCTTC	CASSSIGAKGGYTF
-	-	TRBV7-2	TRBJ1-2	TGTGCCAGCAGCTTTAGTGCGGGAATTATACGCGATGGCTACACCTTC	CASSFSAGIIRDGYTF
-	TRBD1	TRBV7-9	TRBJ1-5	TGTGCCAGCAGCTCAACCGACACAGGGGGTAGCAATCAGCCCCAGCATTTT	CASSSTDTGGSNQPQHF